The text below deals with one TCR beta chain. This clonotype was seen a handful of times. The antigen it binds to is not known. Base qualities are not provided; no much larger clone lies one nucleotide away. What this sample's time point label stands for: sample taken at primary tumor resection. Donors were about 70 patients with early-stage, untreated non-small cell lung cancer from the lung TRACERx cohort. Whole RNA extracted from tumor and nontumor lung tissue, or from cryopreserved PBMC samples, was used for TCR sequencing without cell sorting. A patient was chosen for TCR sequencing only when enough RNA was available from at least two tumor regions. A lung pathologist reviewed the tumor and adjacent nontumor lung specimens before the specimens were selected. Receptors were amplified or captured by 5' RACE. This sample was sequenced with a NextSeq 500. In the TCR library protocol, a unique molecular identifier was attached to each TCR cDNA molecule so that PCR and sequencing errors could be corrected. The authors' analysis ran thus. TCR identification, UMI-based error correction and CDR3 extraction were all carried out with Decombinator tools. TCRs above a frequency of 2 per 1,000, corresponding to the top 1% of the tumor frequency distribution, were defined as expanded. Expanded tumor TCRs statistically deemed absent (corrected P<0.05) from at least one tumor region were classed as regional, and all other expanded tumor TCRs were classed as ubiquitous. Renyi diversity was calculated using the R vegan package after each repertoire was subsampled 100 times to 5,000 TCRs. CDR3 similarity networks were built from amino acid triplet string-kernel similarity, connecting CDR3s with pairwise similarity above 0.82. TCRdb reran the public reads through fastp at Q25 and MiXCR, keeping productive beta chains. Merged by CDR3 protein, the rows form single entries marked with the most common genes and DNA. TCRdb, rather than the study authors, made the V and J calls. The sample yields about 13,000 distinct CDR3 sequences; approximately 4.8% were counted once. 20% to 25% of the sample goes to the ten largest clones.

The CDR3 spans 13 residues, from the cysteine through the phenylalanine. Only CDR3 DNA remains: 39 bases, in frame from the first base. At the junction V is shortened by 5 bases and J by 2 bases, with 10 bases in between. Per the germline V gene (reference sequence), SGHKS is the CDR1 and YYEKEE is the CDR2. This specimen belongs to a study of spatial heterogeneity in lung cancer (dated by TCRdb to about 2019). Context from the whole study: Beta-chain transcripts were consistently detected in greater numbers than alpha-chain transcripts, which likely reflects a higher abundance of beta-chain transcripts. A strong correlation was found between TCR transcript counts in tumor regions and a T cell transcriptional module score from matched bulk RNA-seq. In the raw uncorrected reads, each unique combination of TCR and UMI appeared more than ten times on average. The study quantitatively compared TCR alpha and beta repertoires across multiple tumor regions, matched nontumor lung and blood in non-small cell lung cancer. TCR repertoire features were related to nonsynonymous mutation counts determined by whole-exome sequencing of tumor tissue. Both alpha and beta chains were TCR-sequenced in around 220 tumor regions, 64 matched nontumor lung samples and around 50 PBMC samples obtained at surgery.

Results and caveats for the whole study, not just this receptor: The count of ubiquitous expanded TCRs correlated with the count of ubiquitous nonsynonymous mutations, and the count of regional expanded TCRs correlated with the count of regional nonsynonymous mutations. Estimated TCR-seq coverage of tumor T cells was only 5.5% to 7% for alpha chains and about 12% for beta chains. The tumor nonsynonymous mutation count correlated with the number of expanded alpha and beta TCRs within the tumor. Additional single-cell paired TCR alpha and beta sequencing was considered necessary to confirm, at a functional level, the hypothesis that regional TCRs recognize regional mutations.

The sequence is built from TRBV5-5 and TRBJ1-1, with TRBD1 perhaps the D gene, on 5 matching bases. This TCR derives from a male donor with early-stage non-small cell lung cancer. Specimen: lung tumor tissue, collected at surgery. The CDR3 amino acid sequence is: CASRARVNTEAFF. The sequenced DNA is TGTGCCAGCAGAGCCAGGGTCAACACTGAAGCTTTCTTT.